This T cell receptor (beta chain) derives from a study of T cells in women clearing cervical HPV infection. Produced via immunoSEQ multiplex PCR; TCRdb's table is partial and in-frame only. The listing contains tens of thousands of clones. The CDR3 consists of 13 residues. V lost 5 bases, J lost 1 base, and 3 bases lay in between. Germline V gene data show CDR1 as SGHTA and CDR2 as FQGTGA. As to this clone: The read stops 3 residues short of the end of the CDR3; the missing end is completed from the germline J gene.

The source is a woman aged 18-70 years with a cervical HPV16 infection that either progressed to CIN3+ or cleared (not recorded which). The sequencing sample was made of blood buffy coat. The chain links TRBV7-3 to TRBJ2-6; D remains ambiguous. The CDR3 loop reads CASSQSGANVLTF. The sequenced part of the CDR3 DNA is TGTGCCAGCAGCCAATCTGGGGCCAACGTC.